Following are 11 T cell receptor beta chains from one sample sequenced in a study of regulatory T cells in long-lasting Graves disease. Sample time point: persistent/refractory GD, antithyroid drugs over 5 years with positive TRAb. Isolated PBMC RNA provided the starting material for the TCR library. Building of the TCR beta libraries involved iRepertoire HTBI primers and Arm-PCR of CDR3 regions. MiXCR was run by TCRdb on the multiplex PCR reads, yielding one entry per CDR3 protein. The sample records approximately 400,000 distinct CDR3 sequences, roughly 23% being singletons. Sample: peripheral blood mononuclear cells (PBMCs), taken when the disease was refractory, from a patient treated with antithyroid drugs. Source of these receptors: a woman aged 40 to 50 with Graves disease.

This clonotype appeared many times. An end of the junction differs from the germline gene, which may be a read error. The chain is built from TRBV5-1 and TRBJ1-4; D possibly corresponds to TRBD1 (6 bases). The CDR3 has 14 residues. In germline, CDR1 is SGHRS, CDR2 YFSETQ. CDR3 sequence reads: CASSFSGDDEELFF. CDR3 nucleotide sequence: TGCGCCAGCAGCTTTTCAGGGGACGATGAAGAACTGTTTTTT.

The chain links TRBV15 to TRBJ1-1; D uncertain. V dropped 0 bases and J dropped 8 bases, with 13 bases sitting between them. The CDR3 spans 14 residues. Per the germline V gene, CDR1 is LNHNV and CDR2 is YYDKDF (reference sequence). The CDR3 coding sequence is TGTGCCACCAGCAGAGATCTGGAAAGGTCAGAAGCTTTCTTT. Its protein product is CATSRDLERSEAFF.

This chain connects TRBV3-1 to TRBJ2-5, with D hard to call. The V end was cut by 4 bases, the J end by 1 base, with 7 bases between. This CDR3 has 13 residues. Germline V CDR1 and CDR2: LGHDT, YNNKEL (reference sequence). The DNA of the CDR3 is TGTGCCAGCAGCCCACAGATCCAAGAGACCCAGTACTTC. Its protein is CASSPQIQETQYF.

In its sample, this clonotype was seen many times. The chain combines TRBV12-3 or TRBV12-4 with TRBJ2-5; 14 bases fit TRBD2. With 6 bases clipped from V and 4 bases from J, the junction kept 13 bases outside the gene matches. The CDR3 totals 18 residues. In DNA form, the CDR3 reads TGTGCCAGCAGCCCCTGGGGTTTGACTAGCGGGAGGGCAGAGACCCAGTACTTC. It translates to CASSPWGLTSGRAETQYF.

CDR3 coding DNA: TGTGCCAGCAGCTTAGAGTCTATCGGGTTTCGGGGGAGCACTGAAGCTTTCTTT. Translated: CASSLESIGFRGSTEAFF. V and J are TRBV11-2 and TRBJ1-1, with D possibly matching TRBD1 (5 bases). CDR3 length: 18 amino acids. The germline V and J ends were trimmed by 0 bases and 4 bases, with 21 bases remaining between them. Germline assignment: CDR1 SGHAT and CDR2 FQNNGV.

This clonotype has at least ten counts. The rearrangement links TRBV28 to TRBJ1-5; 7 bases align to TRBD1. V gave up 3 bases and J gave up 7 bases; unmatched junction bases: 9. The CDR3 has 15 amino acids. Germline CDR1 MDHEN, CDR2 SYDVKM. DNA for the CDR3: TGTGCCAGCAGTTTCCCCGACAGGGTAAACCAGCCCCAGCATTTT. This gives the protein CASSFPDRVNQPQHF.

A few counts support this clonotype. The chain employs TRBV6-5 and TRBJ1-4, with D perhaps TRBD1 (5 bases). Germline values: CDR1 MNHEY, CDR2 SVGAGI. Trimming removed 2 bases from V and 15 bases from J, with 10 bases in between. The CDR3 spans 11 residues. The CDR3 DNA sequence: TGTGCCAGCAGTTACCGGGGCGGGGTGTTTTTT. This translates into CASSYRGGVFF.

The CDR3 DNA is TGTGCCAGCAGTTATCGGCAGGCGGGCACTGAAGCTTTCTTT. It is translated as CASSYRQAGTEAFF. The V gene is TRBV6-5, the J gene TRBJ1-1; D not resolved. The CDR3 is 14 amino acids. Trimming shortened V by 3 bases and J by 4 bases, and 12 bases separated the two germline ends. CDR1 and CDR2 (germline): MNHEY, SVGAGI.

The chain has TRBV6-4 and TRBJ1-5, with D maybe TRBD1 (6 bases). The V and J ends lost 1 base and 0 bases respectively, with 25 bases between them. The germline CDR1 and CDR2 sequences are MRHNA and SNTAGT. The CDR3 has 21 residues. The CDR3 protein is CASSDYGQRKKPLYSNQPQHF. In nucleotides, the CDR3 is TGTGCCAGCAGTGACTACGGACAGCGAAAAAAACCTCTCTATAGCAATCAGCCCCAGCATTTT.

There are a few counts of this clonotype. The J gene is TRBJ2-2, the V gene TRBV10-3, with D uncertain. There are 14 residues in the CDR3. Per the germline V gene, CDR1 is ENHRY and CDR2 is SYGVKD. Trimming took off 6 bases at V and 4 bases at J, with 12 bases between the two ends. For the CDR3, the DNA is TGTGCCATCAGGGACCCGAGGAGCACCGGGGAGCTGTTTTTT. Translation gives CAIRDPRSTGELFF.

In its sample, this clonotype was seen a few times. This chain connects TRBV5-4 to TRBJ2-4; 8 bases line up with TRBD1. The CDR3 has 14 amino acids. CDR1 SGHNT and CDR2 YYREEE come from the germline V gene (reference sequence). Trimming removed 0 bases from V and 10 bases from J; junction bases left unmatched: 6. The DNA for the CDR3 is TGTGCCAGCAGCTTGGGACAGGGGCTCCAGATTCAGTACTTC. It is translated as CASSLGQGLQIQYF.